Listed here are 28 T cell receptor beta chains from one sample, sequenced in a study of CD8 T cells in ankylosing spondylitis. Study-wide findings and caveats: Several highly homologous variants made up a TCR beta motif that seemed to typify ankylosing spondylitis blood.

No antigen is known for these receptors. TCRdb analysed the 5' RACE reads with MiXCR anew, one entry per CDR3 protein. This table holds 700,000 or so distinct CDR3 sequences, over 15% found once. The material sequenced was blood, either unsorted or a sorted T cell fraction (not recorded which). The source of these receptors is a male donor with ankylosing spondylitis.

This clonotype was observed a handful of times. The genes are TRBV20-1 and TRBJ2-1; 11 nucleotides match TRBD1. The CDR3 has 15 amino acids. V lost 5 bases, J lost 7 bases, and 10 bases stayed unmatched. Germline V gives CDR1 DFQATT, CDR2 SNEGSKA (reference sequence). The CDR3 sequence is CSAGDPGQGGNEQFF. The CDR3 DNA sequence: TGCAGTGCTGGGGACCCGGGACAGGGGGGAAATGAGCAGTTCTTC.

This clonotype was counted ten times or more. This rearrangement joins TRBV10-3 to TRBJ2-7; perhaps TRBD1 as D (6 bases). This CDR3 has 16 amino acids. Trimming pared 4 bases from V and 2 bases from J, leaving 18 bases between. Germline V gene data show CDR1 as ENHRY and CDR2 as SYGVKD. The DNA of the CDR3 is TGTGCCATCAGTGGAACAGGGTATAAGGATACCTACGAGCAGTACTTC. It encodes CAISGTGYKDTYEQYF.

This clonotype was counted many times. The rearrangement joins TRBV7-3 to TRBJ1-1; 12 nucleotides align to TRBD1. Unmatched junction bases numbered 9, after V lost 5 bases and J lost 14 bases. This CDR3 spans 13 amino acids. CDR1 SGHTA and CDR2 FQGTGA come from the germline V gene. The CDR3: CASSPKGQGAIFF. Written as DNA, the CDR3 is TGTGCCAGCAGCCCAAAGGGACAGGGGGCAATATTCTTT.

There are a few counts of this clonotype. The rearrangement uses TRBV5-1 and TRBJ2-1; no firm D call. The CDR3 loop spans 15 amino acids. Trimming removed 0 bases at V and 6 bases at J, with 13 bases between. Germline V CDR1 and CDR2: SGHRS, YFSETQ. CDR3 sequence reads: CASSLVVGSSNEQFF. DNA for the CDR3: TGCGCCAGCAGCTTGGTTGTAGGGTCGAGCAATGAGCAGTTCTTC. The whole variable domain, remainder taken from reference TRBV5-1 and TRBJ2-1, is KAGVTQTPRYLIKTRGQQVTLSCSPISGHRSVSWYQQTPGQGLQFLFEYFSETQRNKGNFPGRFSGRQFSNSRSEMNVSTLELGDSALYLCASSLVVGSSNEQFFGPGTRLTVL.

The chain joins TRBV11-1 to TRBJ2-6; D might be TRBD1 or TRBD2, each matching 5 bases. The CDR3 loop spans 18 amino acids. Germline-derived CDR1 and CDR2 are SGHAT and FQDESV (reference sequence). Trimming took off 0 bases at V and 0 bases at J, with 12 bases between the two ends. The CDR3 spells CASSLAWAGSSGANVLTF. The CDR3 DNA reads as TGTGCCAGCAGCTTAGCGTGGGCAGGGAGCTCTGGGGCCAACGTCCTGACTTTC.

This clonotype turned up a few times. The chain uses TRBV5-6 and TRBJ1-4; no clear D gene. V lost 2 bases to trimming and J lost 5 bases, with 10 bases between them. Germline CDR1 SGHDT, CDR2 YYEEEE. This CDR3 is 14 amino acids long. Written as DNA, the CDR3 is TGTGCCAGCAGCTTTACGAGGGTCAATGAAAAACTGTTTTTT. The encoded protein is CASSFTRVNEKLFF.

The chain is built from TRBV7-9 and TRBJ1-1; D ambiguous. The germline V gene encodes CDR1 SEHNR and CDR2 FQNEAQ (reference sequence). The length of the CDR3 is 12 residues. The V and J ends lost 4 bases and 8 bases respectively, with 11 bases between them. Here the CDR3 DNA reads TGTGCCAGCAGCTACACGGGCCCCGAAGCTTTCTTT. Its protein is CASSYTGPEAFF.

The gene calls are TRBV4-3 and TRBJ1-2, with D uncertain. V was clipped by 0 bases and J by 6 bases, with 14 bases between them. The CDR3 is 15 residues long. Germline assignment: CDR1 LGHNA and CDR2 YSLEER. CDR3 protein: CASSQEVARYNGYTF. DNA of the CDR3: TGCGCCAGCAGCCAAGAGGTCGCCAGGTATAATGGCTACACCTTC.

The CDR3 here is CASSLERGVGELFF. The CDR3 region has the DNA TGTGCCAGCAGCTTAGAAAGGGGCGTCGGGGAGCTGTTTTTT. The chain has TRBV7-9 and TRBJ2-2, with a tentative D call TRBD1 (5 bases). This CDR3 is built from 14 residues. From germline, CDR1 is SEHNR and CDR2 FQNEAQ (reference sequence). V was trimmed by 1 base and J by 7 bases, leaving 10 bases between them.

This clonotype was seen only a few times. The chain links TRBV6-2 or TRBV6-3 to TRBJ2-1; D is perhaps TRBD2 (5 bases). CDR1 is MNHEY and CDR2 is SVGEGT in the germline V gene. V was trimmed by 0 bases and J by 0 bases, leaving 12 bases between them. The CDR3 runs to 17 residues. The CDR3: CASSYSVASSSYNEQFF. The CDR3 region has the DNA TGTGCCAGCAGTTACTCCGTAGCGTCCTCCTCCTACAATGAGCAGTTCTTC.

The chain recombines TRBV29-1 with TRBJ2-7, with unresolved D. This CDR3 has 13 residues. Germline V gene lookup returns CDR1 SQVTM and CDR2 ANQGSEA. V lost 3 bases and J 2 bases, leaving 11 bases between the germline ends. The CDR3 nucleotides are TGCAGCGTTGAGGTGGATCCTACCTACGAGCAGTACTTC. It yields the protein CSVEVDPTYEQYF.

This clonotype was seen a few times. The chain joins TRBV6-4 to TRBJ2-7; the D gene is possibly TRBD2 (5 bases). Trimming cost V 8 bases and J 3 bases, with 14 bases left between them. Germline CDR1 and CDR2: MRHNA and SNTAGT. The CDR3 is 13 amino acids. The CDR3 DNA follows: TGTGCCAGCGCGAGGGTTGTGGGCTACGAGCAGTACTTC. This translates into CASARVVGYEQYF.

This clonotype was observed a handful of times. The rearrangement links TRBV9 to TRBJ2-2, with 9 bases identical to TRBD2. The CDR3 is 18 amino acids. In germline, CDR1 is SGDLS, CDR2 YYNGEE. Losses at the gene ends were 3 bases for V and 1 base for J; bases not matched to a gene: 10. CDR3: CASSAPLPSGVNTGELFF. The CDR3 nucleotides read TGTGCCAGCAGCGCTCCTCTTCCTAGCGGGGTGAACACCGGGGAGCTGTTTTTT.

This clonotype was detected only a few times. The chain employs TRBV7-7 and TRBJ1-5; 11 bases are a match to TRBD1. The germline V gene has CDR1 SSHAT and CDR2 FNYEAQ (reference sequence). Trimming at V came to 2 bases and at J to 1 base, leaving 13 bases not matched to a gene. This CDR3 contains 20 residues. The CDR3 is CASSLISPGTGGWSNQPQHF. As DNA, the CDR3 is TGTGCCAGCAGCTTAATTAGTCCTGGGACAGGGGGTTGGAGCAATCAGCCCCAGCATTTT. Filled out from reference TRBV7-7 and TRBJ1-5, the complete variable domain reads GAGVSQSPRYKVTKRGQDVTLRCDPISSHATLYWYQQALGQGPEFLTYFNYEAQPDKSGLPSDRFSAERPEGSISTLTIQRTEQRDSAMYRCASSLISPGTGGWSNQPQHFGDGTRLSIL.

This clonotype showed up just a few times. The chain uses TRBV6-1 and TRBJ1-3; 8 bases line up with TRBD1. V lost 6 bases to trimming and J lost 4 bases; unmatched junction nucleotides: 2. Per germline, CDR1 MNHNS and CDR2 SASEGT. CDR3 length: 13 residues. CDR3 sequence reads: CASRTGVGNTIYF. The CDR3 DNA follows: TGTGCCAGCAGGACAGGGGTCGGAAACACCATATATTTT.

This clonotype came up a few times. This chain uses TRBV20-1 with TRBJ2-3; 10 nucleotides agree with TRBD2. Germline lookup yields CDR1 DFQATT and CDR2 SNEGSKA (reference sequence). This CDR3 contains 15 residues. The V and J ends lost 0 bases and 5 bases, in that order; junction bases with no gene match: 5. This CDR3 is CSARDLAGVEDTQYF. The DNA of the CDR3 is TGCAGTGCTAGAGATCTAGCGGGAGTTGAAGATACGCAGTATTTT.

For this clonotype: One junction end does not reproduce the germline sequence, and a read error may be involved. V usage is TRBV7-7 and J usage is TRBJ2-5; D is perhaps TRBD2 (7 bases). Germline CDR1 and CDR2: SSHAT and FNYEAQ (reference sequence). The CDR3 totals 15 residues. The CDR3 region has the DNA TGTGCTAGCAGCCCCTCCGGGGGGCCGGGAGAGACCCAGTACTTC. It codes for CASSPSGGPGETQYF.

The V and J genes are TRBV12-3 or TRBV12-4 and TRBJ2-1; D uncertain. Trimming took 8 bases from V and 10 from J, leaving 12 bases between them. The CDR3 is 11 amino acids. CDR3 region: CASQIFGEQFF. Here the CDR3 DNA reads TGTGCCAGCCAAATTTTCGGCGAGCAGTTCTTC.

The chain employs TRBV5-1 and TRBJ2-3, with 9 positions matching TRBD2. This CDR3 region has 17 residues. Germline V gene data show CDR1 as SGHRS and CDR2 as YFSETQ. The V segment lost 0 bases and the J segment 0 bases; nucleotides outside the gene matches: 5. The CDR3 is CASSLAPSGTSTDTQYF. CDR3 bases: TGCGCCAGCAGCTTGGCGCCTAGCGGGACTAGCACAGATACGCAGTATTTT. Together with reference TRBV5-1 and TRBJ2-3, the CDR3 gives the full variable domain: KAGVTQTPRYLIKTRGQQVTLSCSPISGHRSVSWYQQTPGQGLQFLFEYFSETQRNKGNFPGRFSGRQFSNSRSEMNVSTLELGDSALYLCASSLAPSGTSTDTQYFGPGTRLTVL.

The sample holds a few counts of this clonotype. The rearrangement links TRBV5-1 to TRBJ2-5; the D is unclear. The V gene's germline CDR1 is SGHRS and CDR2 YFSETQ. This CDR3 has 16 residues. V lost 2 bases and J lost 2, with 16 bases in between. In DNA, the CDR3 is TGCGCCAGCAGCTTTATGGTCTCGGGCGGACAAGAGACCCAGTACTTC. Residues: CASSFMVSGGQETQYF. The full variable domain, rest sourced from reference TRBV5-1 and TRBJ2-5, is KAGVTQTPRYLIKTRGQQVTLSCSPISGHRSVSWYQQTPGQGLQFLFEYFSETQRNKGNFPGRFSGRQFSNSRSEMNVSTLELGDSALYLCASSFMVSGGQETQYFGPGTRLLVL.

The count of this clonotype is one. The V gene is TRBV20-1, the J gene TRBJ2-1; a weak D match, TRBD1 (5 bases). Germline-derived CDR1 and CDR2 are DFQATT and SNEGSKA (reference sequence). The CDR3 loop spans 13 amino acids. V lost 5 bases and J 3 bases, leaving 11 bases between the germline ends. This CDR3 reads CSASKDNYNEQFF. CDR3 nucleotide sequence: TGCAGTGCTTCCAAGGACAACTACAATGAGCAGTTCTTC.

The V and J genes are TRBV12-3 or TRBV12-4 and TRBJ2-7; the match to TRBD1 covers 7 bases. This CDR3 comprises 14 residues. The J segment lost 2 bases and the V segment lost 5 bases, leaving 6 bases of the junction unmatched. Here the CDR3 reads CASSRDSSTYEQYF. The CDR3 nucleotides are TGTGCCAGCAGTAGGGACAGCTCAACCTACGAGCAGTACTTC.

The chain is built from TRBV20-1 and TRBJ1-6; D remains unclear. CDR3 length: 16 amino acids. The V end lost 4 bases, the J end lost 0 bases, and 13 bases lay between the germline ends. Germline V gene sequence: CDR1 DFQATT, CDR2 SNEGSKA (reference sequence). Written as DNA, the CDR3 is TGCAGTGCTAAGGATGTTGCGGGCTCCTATAATTCACCCCTCCACTTT. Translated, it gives CSAKDVAGSYNSPLHF.

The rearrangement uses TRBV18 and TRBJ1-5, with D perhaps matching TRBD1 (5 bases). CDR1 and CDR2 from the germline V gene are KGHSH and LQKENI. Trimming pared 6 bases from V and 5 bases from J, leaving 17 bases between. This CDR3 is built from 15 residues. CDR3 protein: CASSQRFGDDQPQHF. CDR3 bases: TGTGCCAGCTCCCAGCGTTTCGGGGACGATCAGCCCCAGCATTTT.

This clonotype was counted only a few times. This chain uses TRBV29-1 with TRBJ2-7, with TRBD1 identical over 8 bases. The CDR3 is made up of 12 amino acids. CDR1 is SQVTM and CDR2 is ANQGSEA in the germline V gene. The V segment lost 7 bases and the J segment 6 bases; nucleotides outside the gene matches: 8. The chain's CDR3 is CSARTGQSEQYF. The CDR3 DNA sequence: TGCAGCGCCCGGACAGGGCAGAGCGAGCAGTACTTC.

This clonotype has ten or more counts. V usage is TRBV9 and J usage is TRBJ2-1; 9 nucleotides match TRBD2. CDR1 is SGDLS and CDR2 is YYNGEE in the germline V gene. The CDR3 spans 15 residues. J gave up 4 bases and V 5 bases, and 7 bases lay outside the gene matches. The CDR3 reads CASSVGAGGYNEQFF. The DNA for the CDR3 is TGTGCCAGCAGTGTTGGGGCGGGGGGGTACAATGAGCAGTTCTTC.

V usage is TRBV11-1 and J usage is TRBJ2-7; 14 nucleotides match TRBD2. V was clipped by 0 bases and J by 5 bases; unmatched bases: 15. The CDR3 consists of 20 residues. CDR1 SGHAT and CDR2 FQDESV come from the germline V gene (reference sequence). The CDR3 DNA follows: TGTGCCAGCAGCTTAGCGTACGGGACTAGCGGGAGAAACGGCGGCCACGAGCAGTACTTC. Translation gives CASSLAYGTSGRNGGHEQYF.

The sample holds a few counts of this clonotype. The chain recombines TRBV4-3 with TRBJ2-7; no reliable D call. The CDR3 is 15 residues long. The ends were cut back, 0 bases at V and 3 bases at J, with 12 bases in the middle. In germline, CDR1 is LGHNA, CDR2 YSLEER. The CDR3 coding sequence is TGCGCCAGCAGCCAAGAAACGGGTTACGACTACGAGCAGTACTTC. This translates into CASSQETGYDYEQYF.